Described below is a single T cell receptor (beta chain) sequence and its context. The antigen remains unidentified. The entirety of the isolated RNA underwent reverse transcription, so expressed TCRB transcripts were sequenced. Roughly 3.6 million reads on average were seen across naive, central memory and regulatory T cell samples. Libraries were prepared by immunoSEQ multiplex PCR; TCRdb keeps only in-frame clonotypes and omits some of them. The table includes roughly 240,000 clones, approximately 14% detected once. This entry belongs to a study of beta chain features in type 1 diabetes. The CDR3 sequence is 16 residues long. Trimming cost V 4 bases and J 0 bases, with 13 bases left between them. Germline-derived CDR1 and CDR2 are MGHRA and YSYEKL. General observations from the study: Lower insertion and higher deletion counts appeared at VDJ junctions in type 1 diabetes patients.

Sequences were obtained from naive CD4+ T cells from blood. The V gene is TRBV4-1, the J gene TRBJ1-5; D gene unclear. The receptor was derived from a middle-aged woman in good health. CDR3 sequence reads: CASSPQITNSNQPQHF. The CDR3 nucleotides read TGCGCCAGCAGCCCACAGATTACAAATAGCAATCAGCCCCAGCATTTT.